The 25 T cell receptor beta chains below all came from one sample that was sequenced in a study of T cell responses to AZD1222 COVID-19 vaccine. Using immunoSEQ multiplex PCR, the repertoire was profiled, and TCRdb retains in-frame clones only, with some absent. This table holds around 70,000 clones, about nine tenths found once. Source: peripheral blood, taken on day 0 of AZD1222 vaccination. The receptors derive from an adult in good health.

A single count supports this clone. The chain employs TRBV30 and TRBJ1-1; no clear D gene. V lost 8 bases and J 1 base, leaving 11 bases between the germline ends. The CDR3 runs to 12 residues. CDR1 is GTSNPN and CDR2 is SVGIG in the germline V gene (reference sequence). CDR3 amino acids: CAGNAGNTEAFF. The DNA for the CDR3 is TGTGCCGGGAACGCGGGGAACACTGAAGCTTTCTTT.

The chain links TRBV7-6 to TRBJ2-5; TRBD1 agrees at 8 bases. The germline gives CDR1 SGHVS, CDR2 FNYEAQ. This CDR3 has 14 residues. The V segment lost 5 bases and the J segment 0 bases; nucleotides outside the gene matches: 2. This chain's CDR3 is CASSRTGNQETQYF. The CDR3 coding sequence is TGTGCCAGCAGCCGGACAGGGAACCAAGAGACCCAGTACTTC.

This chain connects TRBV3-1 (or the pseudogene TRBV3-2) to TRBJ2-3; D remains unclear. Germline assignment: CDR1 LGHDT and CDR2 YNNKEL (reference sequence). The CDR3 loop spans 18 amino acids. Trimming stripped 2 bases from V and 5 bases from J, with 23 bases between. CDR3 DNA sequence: TGTGCCAGCAGCCAAAATTTAGGGATTACGGTTCCTCGAGATACGCAGTATTTT. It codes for CASSQNLGITVPRDTQYF.

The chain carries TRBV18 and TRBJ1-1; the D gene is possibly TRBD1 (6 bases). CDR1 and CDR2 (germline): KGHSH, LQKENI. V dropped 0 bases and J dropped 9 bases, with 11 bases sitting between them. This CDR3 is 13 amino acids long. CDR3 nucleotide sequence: TGTGCCAGCTCACCACCCCCAGGGGAACAAGCTTTCTTT. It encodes CASSPPPGEQAFF.

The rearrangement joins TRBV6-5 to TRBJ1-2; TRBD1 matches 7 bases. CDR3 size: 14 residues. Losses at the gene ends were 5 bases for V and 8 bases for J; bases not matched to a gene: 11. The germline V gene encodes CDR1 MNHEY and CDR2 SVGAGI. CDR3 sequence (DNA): TGTGCCAGCAGTCCCCTGAGGGACAGCGGCGGCTACACCTTC. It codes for CASSPLRDSGGYTF.

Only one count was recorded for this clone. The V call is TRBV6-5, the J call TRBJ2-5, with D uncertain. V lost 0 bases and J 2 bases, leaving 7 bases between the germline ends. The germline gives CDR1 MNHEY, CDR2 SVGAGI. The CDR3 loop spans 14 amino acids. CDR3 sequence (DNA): TGTGCCAGCAGTTACTCGAGGCGGCAAGAGACCCAGTACTTC. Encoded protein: CASSYSRRQETQYF.

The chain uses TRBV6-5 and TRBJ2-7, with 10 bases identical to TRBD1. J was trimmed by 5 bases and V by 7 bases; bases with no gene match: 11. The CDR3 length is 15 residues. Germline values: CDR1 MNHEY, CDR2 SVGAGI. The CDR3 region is CASTSGQGGFDEQYF. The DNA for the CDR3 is TGTGCCAGCACGAGCGGACAGGGGGGTTTCGACGAGCAGTACTTC.

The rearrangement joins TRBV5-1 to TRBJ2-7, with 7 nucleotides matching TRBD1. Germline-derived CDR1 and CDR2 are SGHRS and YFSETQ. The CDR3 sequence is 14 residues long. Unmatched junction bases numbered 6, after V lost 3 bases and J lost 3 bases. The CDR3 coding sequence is TGCGCCAGCAGCTCCGACGGGACAGTCTACGAGCAGTACTTC. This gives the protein CASSSDGTVYEQYF.

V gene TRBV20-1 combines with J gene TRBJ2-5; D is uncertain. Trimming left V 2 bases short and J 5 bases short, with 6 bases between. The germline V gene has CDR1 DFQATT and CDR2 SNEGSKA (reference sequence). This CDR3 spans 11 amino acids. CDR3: CSARFRETQYF. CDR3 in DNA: TGCAGTGCTAGATTCCGGGAGACCCAGTACTTC.

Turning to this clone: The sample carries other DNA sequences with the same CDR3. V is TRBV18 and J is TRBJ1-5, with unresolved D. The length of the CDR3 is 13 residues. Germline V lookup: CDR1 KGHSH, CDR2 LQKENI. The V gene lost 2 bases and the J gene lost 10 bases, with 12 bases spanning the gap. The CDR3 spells CASSPSDPQPQHF. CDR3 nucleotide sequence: TGTGCCAGCTCACCATCGGACCCACAACCCCAGCATTTT.

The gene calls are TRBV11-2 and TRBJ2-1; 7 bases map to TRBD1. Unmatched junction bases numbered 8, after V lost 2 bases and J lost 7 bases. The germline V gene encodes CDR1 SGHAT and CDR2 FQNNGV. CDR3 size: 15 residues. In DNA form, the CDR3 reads TGTGCCAGCAGCTTACTCCAGACAGGGTGGAATGAGCAGTTCTTC. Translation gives CASSLLQTGWNEQFF. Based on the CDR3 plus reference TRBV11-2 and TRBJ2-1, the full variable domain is EAGVAQSPRYKIIEKRQSVAFWCNPISGHATLYWYQQILGQGPKLLIQFQNNGVVDDSQLPKDRFSAERLKGVDSTLKIQPAKLEDSAVYLCASSLLQTGWNEQFFGPGTRLTVL.

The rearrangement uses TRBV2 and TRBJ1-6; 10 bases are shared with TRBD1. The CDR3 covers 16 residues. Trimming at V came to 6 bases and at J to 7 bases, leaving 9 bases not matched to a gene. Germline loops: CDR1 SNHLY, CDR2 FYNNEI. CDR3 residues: CASRARQGARNSPLHF. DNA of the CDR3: TGTGCCAGCAGAGCCCGACAGGGGGCGCGGAATTCACCCCTCCACTTT. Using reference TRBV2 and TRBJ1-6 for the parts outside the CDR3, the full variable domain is EPEVTQTPSHQVTQMGQEVILRCVPISNHLYFYWYRQILGQKVEFLVSFYNNEISEKSEIFDDQFSVERPDGSNFTLKIRSTKLEDSAMYFCASRARQGARNSPLHFGNGTRLTVT.

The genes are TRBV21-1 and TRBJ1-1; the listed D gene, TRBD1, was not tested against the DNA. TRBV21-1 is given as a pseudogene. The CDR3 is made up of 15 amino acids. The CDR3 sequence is CASSLWGQVNTEAFF. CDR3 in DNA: TGTGCCAGCAGTCTCTGGGGGCAGGTGAACACTGAAGCTTTCTTT.

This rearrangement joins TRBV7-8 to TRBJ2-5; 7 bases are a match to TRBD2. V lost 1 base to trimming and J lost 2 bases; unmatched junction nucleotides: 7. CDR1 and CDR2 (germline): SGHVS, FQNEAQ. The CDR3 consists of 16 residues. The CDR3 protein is CASSLVSSGPQETQYF. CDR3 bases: TGTGCCAGCAGCTTAGTTTCTAGCGGACCACAAGAGACCCAGTACTTC. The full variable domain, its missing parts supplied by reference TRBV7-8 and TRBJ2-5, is GAGVSQSPRYKVAKRGQDVALRCDPISGHVSLFWYQQALGQGPEFLTYFQNEAQLDKSGLPSDRFFAERPEGSVSTLKIQRTQQEDSAVYLCASSLVSSGPQETQYFGPGTRLLVL.

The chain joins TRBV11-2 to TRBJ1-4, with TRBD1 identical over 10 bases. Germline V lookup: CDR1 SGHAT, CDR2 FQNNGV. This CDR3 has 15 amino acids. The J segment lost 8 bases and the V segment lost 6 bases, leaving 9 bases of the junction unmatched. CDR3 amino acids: CASRRPGTGDEKLFF. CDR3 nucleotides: TGTGCCAGCAGGCGACCCGGGACAGGGGACGAAAAACTGTTTTTT.

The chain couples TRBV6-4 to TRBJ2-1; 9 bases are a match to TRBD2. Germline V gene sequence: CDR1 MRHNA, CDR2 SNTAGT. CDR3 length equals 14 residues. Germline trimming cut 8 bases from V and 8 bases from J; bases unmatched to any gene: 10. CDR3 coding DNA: TGTGCCAGCGCGACTAGCGGAGAGTCGGATGAGCAGTTCTTC. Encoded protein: CASATSGESDEQFF.

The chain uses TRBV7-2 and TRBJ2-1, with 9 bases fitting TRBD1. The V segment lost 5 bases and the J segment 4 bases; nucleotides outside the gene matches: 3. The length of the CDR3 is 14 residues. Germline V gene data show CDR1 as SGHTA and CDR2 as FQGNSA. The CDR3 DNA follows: TGTGCCAGCAGCAAACAGGGGGCTTACAATGAGCAGTTCTTC. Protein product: CASSKQGAYNEQFF. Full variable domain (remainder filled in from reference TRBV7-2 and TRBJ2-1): GAGVSQSPSNKVTEKGKDVELRCDPISGHTALYWYRQSLGQGLEFLIYFQGNSAPDKSGLPSDRFSAERTGGSVSTLTIQRTQQEDSAVYLCASSKQGAYNEQFFGPGTRLTVL.

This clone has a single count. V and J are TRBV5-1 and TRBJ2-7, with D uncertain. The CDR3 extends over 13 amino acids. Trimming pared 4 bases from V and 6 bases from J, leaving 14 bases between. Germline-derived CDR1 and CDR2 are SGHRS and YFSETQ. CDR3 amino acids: CASSGSITAEQYF. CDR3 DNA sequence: TGCGCCAGCAGCGGCTCGATTACCGCCGAGCAGTACTTC.

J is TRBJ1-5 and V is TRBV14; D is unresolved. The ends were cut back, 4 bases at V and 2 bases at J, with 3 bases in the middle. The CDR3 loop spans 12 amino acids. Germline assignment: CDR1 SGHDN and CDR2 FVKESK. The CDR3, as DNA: TGTGCCAGCAGCCGAGGCAATCAGCCCCAGCATTTT. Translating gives CASSRGNQPQHF. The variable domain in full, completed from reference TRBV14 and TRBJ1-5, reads EAGVTQFPSHSVIEKGQTVTLRCDPISGHDNLYWYRRVMGKEIKFLLHFVKESKQDESGMPNNRFLAERTGGTYSTLKVQPAELEDSGVYFCASSRGNQPQHFGDGTRLSIL.

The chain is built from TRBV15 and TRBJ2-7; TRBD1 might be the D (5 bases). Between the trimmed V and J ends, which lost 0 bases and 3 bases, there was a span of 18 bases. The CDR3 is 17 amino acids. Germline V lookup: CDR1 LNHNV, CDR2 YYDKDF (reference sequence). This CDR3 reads CATSRDQGQRGIYEQYF. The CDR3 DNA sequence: TGTGCCACCAGCAGAGACCAGGGCCAGCGAGGTATCTACGAGCAGTACTTC.

The CDR3 DNA reads as TGCGCCAGCAGCCCAGGTCGGGGAAATAGGGCAACTAATGAAAAACTGTTTTTT. Protein sequence: CASSPGRGNRATNEKLFF. The chain links TRBV5-1 to TRBJ1-4; D ambiguous. The CDR3 runs 18 residues. Between the trimmed V and J ends, which lost 4 bases and 0 bases, there was a span of 19 bases. The germline gives CDR1 SGHRS, CDR2 YFSETQ.

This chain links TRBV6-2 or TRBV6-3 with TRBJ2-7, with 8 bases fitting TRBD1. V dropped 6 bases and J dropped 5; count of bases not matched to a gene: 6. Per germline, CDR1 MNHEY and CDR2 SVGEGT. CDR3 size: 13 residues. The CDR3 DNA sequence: TGTGCCAGCAGCTGGACAGGGAGGCACGAGCAGTACTTC. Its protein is CASSWTGRHEQYF.

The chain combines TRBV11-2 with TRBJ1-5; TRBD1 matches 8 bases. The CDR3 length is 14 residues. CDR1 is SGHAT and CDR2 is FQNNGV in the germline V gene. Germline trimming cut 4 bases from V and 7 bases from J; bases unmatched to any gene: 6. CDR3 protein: CASSSTGASQPQHF. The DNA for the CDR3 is TGTGCCAGCAGCTCGACAGGGGCGAGCCAGCCCCAGCATTTT.

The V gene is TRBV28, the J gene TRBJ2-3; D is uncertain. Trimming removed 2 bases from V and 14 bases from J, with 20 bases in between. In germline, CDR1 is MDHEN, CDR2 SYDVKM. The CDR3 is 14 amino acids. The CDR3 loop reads CASSLKVWPLSPYF. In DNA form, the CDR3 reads TGTGCCAGCAGTTTAAAGGTCTGGCCCCTTTCTCCGTATTTT.

In DNA, the CDR3 is TGTGCTAGTGGTTTGGGGACAGGGGGAAAAGAAAAACTGTTTTTT. This encodes CASGLGTGGKEKLFF. The chain carries TRBV12-5 and TRBJ1-4; TRBD1 matches at 10 bases. Germline CDR1 reads LGHNT; CDR2 reads FRNRAP. This CDR3 has 15 residues. With V trimmed by 1 base and J by 8 bases, 4 bases remained unmatched.